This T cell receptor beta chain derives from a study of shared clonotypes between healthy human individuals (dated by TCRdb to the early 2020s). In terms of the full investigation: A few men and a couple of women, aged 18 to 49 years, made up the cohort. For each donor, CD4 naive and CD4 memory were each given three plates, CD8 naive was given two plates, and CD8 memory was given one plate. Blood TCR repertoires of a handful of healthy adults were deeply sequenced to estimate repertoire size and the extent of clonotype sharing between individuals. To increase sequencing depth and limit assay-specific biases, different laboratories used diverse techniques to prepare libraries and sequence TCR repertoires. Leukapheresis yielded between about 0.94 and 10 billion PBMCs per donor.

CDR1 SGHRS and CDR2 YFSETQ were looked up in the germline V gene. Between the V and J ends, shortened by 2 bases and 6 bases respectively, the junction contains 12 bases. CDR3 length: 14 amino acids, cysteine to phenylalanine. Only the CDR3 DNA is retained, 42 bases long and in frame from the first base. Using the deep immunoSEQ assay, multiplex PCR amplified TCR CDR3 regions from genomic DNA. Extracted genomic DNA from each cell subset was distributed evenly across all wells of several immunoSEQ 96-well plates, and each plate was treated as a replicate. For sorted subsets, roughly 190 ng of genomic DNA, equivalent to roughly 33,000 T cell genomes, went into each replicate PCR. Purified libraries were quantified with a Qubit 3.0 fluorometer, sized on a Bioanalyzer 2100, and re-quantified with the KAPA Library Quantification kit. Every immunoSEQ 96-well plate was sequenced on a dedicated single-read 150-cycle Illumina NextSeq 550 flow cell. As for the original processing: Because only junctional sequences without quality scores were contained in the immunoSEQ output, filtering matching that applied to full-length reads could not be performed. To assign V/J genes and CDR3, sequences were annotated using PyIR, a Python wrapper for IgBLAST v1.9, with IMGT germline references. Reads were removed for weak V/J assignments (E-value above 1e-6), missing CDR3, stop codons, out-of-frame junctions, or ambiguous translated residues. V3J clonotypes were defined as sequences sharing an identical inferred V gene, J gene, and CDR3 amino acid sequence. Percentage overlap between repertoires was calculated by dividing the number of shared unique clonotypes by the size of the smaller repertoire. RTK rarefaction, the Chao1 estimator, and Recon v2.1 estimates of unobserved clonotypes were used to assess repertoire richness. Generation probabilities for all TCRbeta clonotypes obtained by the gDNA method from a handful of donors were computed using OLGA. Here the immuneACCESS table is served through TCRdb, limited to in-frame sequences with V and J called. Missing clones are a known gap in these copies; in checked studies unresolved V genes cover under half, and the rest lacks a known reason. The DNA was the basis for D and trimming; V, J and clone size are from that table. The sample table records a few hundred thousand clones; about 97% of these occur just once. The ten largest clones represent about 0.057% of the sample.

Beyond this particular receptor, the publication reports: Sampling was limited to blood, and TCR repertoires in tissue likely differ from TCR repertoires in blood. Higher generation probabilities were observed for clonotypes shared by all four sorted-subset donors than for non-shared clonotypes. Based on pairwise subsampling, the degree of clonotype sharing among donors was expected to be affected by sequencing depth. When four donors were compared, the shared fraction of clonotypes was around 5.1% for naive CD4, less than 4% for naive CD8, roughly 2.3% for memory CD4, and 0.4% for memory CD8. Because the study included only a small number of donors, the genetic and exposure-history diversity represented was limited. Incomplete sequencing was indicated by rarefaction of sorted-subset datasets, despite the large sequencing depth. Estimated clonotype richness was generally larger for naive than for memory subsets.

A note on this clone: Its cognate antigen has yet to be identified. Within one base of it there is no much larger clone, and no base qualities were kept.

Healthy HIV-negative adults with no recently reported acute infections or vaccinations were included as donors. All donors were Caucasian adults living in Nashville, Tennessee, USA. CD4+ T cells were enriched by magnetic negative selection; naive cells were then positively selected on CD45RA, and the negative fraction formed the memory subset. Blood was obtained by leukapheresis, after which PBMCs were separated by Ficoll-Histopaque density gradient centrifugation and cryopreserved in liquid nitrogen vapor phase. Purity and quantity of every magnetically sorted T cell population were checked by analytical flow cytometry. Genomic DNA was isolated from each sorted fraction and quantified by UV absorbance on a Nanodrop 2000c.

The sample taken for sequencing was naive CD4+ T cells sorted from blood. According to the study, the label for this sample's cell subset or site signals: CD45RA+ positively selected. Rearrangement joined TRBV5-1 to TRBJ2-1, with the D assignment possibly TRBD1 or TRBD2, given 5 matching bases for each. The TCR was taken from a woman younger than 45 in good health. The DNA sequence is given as TGCGCCAGCAGCTTTCGAGGGACGGGCAATGAGCAGTTCTTC. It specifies CASSFRGTGNEQFF.